This T cell receptor beta chain was identified in a study of blood T cell repertoires in COVID-19. For the study at large: Whether acute or convalescent, the COVID-19 samples came from the United States, Italy and Spain.

Germline V gene data show CDR1 as SGHRS and CDR2 as YFSETQ. The CDR3 extends over 14 amino acids. V gave up 3 bases and J gave up 6 bases, with 14 bases separating them. Ages ranged from about 18 to 89 years, with residence in approximately 23 US areas. Cohorts were determined from participant-reported clinical history. As processed by the authors: Reference gene primers were amplified, and this amplification served to estimate nucleated cell counts. Sequenced by immunoSEQ multiplex PCR; TCRdb stores in-frame clones only, minus some. V and J calls and clone size are as listed in that table; D and trimming were resolved from the DNA. The sample yields 70,000 to 90,000 clones, around 89% seen once.

This TCR came from a woman aged 45-60 years with acute COVID-19. The chain is built from TRBV5-1 and TRBJ2-3, with D possibly being TRBD2 (5 bases). The sample taken for sequencing was PBMCs or T cells enriched from blood (not recorded which). Here the CDR3 DNA reads TGCGCCAGCAGCTCCCCCAGCGGAACCGATACGCAGTATTTT. Translating it yields CASSSPSGTDTQYF. Full variable domain (rest looked up from reference TRBV5-1 and TRBJ2-3): KAGVTQTPRYLIKTRGQQVTLSCSPISGHRSVSWYQQTPGQGLQFLFEYFSETQRNKGNFPGRFSGRQFSNSRSEMNVSTLELGDSALYLCASSSPSGTDTQYFGPGTRLTVL.